This T cell receptor beta chain emerged from a study of cytomegalovirus exposure and HLA in healthy donors. Study results and caveats: Most TCR sequences showed up rarely, but some public TCRs showed up in many donors. The listing of 150 to 200 TCR beta chains classed them as cytomegalovirus-associated. CMV antigen specificity of a few CMV-associated chains was confirmed in vitro.

Comment on this clone: Its antigen is as yet unknown.

The V and J ends lost 5 bases and 8 bases, in that order; junction bases with no gene match: 13. The CDR3 consists of 16 residues. The germline V gene encodes CDR1 MNHNY and CDR2 SVGAGI (reference sequence). Assay used: immunoSEQ multiplex PCR; TCRdb lists only in-frame clones, some missing. The data contain about 250,000 clones, more than 75% of them singletons. J is TRBJ1-2 and V is TRBV6-6, with 11 positions matching TRBD1. The source material was PBMCs. The clonotype originates from a man aged 18 to 29 in good health and CMV-seronegative. The CDR3 region is CASSTGTGGNLGGYTF. Written as DNA, the CDR3 is TGTGCCAGCAGTACCGGGACAGGGGGGAACCTAGGAGGCTACACCTTC.